This T cell receptor beta chain is drawn from a study of PD-1 blockade in classical Hodgkin lymphoma. Study-level findings and limits: Diminished baseline TCR diversity has been reported in newly diagnosed patients relative to healthy donors. Repertoire differences lack defined causes, possibly disease activity or prior therapy.

Assay used: immunoSEQ multiplex PCR; TCRdb lists only in-frame clones, some missing. This sample has fewer than 35,000 clones, with 94% found just once. This sample's time point: newly diagnosed, previously untreated cHL patient sample. A comparison was provided by newly diagnosed, untreated classical Hodgkin lymphoma PBMCs. Comment on this clone: What it binds is unknown.

The material sequenced was peripheral blood mononuclear cells (PBMCs). The receptor was derived from a human donor with classical Hodgkin lymphoma.

DNA of the CDR3: TGTGCCACCAGCAGAGATAGAGGGTCTGGAAACACCATATATTTT. This translates into CATSRDRGSGNTIYF. J is TRBJ1-3 and V is TRBV15; D is undetermined. CDR1 and CDR2 (germline): LNHNV, YYDKDF (reference sequence). This CDR3 region has 15 residues. Trimming took 0 bases from V and 1 from J, leaving 7 bases between them.